Following are 24 T cell receptor beta chains from one sample sequenced in a study of early T cells in non-severe SARS-CoV-2 infection. TCRdb passed the 5' RACE reads through MiXCR, listing each CDR3 protein once. The sample has about 50,000 distinct CDR3 sequences, roughly 10% seen once; the top ten hold approximately 15%. Sequencing was performed on whole blood. These receptors were collected from an adult who was a healthcare worker with PCR-confirmed SARS-CoV-2 infection or an uninfected control (not recorded which).

The chain is built from TRBV7-2 and TRBJ1-3, with no clear D. The germline gives CDR1 SGHTA, CDR2 FQGNSA. This CDR3 contains 15 residues. Trimming removed 5 bases from V and 0 bases from J, with 11 bases in between. The CDR3 DNA reads TGTGCCAGCAGCCCTCGTACGGACTCTGGAAACACCATATATTTT. Its protein product is CASSPRTDSGNTIYF.

This clonotype has a handful of counts. The chain carries TRBV7-9 and TRBJ2-1, with 10 bases matching TRBD2. Trimming took 1 base from V and 9 from J; bases not matched to a gene: 6. The CDR3 loop spans 15 amino acids. The V gene's germline CDR1 is SEHNR and CDR2 FQNEAQ (reference sequence). The DNA of the CDR3 is TGTGCCAGCAGCTTAGTCCTAGCGGGAGTTGTTGAGCAGTTCTTC. Translating gives CASSLVLAGVVEQFF.

The table lists this clonotype with a few counts. The chain is built from TRBV24-1 and TRBJ1-1, with TRBD1 matching 10 bases. The CDR3 runs to 12 residues. With V trimmed by 5 bases and J by 11 bases, 4 bases remained unmatched. CDR1 and CDR2 (germline): KGHDR, SFDVKD. The CDR3 nucleotides read TGTGCCACCAGTGTTCCGGGACAGGGGGCTTTCTTT. Its translation is CATSVPGQGAFF.

This clonotype came up many times. V is TRBV6-2 or TRBV6-3 and J is TRBJ2-1; the match to TRBD2 covers 7 bases. Germline CDR1 and CDR2: MNHEY and SVGEGT. The CDR3 totals 14 residues. Germline trimming cut 0 bases from V and 9 bases from J; bases unmatched to any gene: 5. CDR3 sequence reads: CASSYSGEGVEQFF. DNA for the CDR3: TGTGCCAGCAGTTACTCGGGGGAGGGTGTTGAGCAGTTCTTC.

This clonotype was counted ten times or more. The chain carries TRBV20-1 and TRBJ2-1; 12 nucleotides agree with TRBD2. The V and J ends lost 5 bases and 14 bases, in that order; junction bases with no gene match: 10. This CDR3 is 13 amino acids long. The germline V gene encodes CDR1 DFQATT and CDR2 SNEGSKA (reference sequence). The CDR3 DNA reads TGCAGTGCTCGAAGGACTAGCGGGAATCTAGAGTTCTTC. The encoded protein is CSARRTSGNLEFF.

This clonotype has at least ten counts. The chain is built from TRBV11-3 and TRBJ2-3, with 13 bases aligning to TRBD2. J lost 5 bases, V lost 5 bases, and 7 bases had no gene match. This CDR3 contains 16 residues. Germline CDR1 is SGHNT and CDR2 is YENEEA. The CDR3 sequence: CASSPGTSGMRDTQYF. CDR3 sequence (DNA): TGTGCCAGCAGCCCCGGGACTAGCGGGATGAGAGATACGCAGTATTTT.

This clonotype was recorded at least ten times. V gene TRBV9 combines with J gene TRBJ2-7; D is perhaps TRBD2 (6 bases). CDR1 and CDR2 from the germline V gene are SGDLS and YYNGEE. The CDR3 has 15 amino acids. Deletions cut 0 bases from V and 3 bases from J, with 13 bases between. Here the CDR3 DNA reads TGTGCCAGCAGCGTAGGGAGGGACCCGTACTACGAGCAGTACTTC. Amino acid sequence: CASSVGRDPYYEQYF.

The V and J genes are TRBV24-1 and TRBJ1-1, with 11 bases lining up with TRBD1. The CDR3 runs to 14 residues. The germline gives CDR1 KGHDR, CDR2 SFDVKD. V lost 4 bases and J lost 10; bases outside the gene matches: 7. CDR3 amino acids: CATSDLDRGRGAFF. In DNA, the CDR3 is TGTGCCACCAGTGACTTGGACAGGGGGCGCGGAGCTTTCTTT.

The table lists this clonotype with many counts. Here the CDR3 reads CASSYSPATDTSYEQYF. CDR3 bases: TGTGCCAGCAGTTACTCGCCAGCGACTGATACCTCCTACGAGCAGTACTTC. The J gene is TRBJ2-7, the V gene TRBV6-2 or TRBV6-3, with D uncertain. The CDR3 covers 17 residues. V lost 0 bases to trimming and J lost 0 bases, with 15 bases between them. Per germline, CDR1 MNHEY and CDR2 SVGEGT.

The table lists this clonotype with many counts. The chain is built from TRBV25-1 and TRBJ2-3, with TRBD1 as a possible D gene (6 bases). Between the trimmed V and J ends, which lost 4 bases and 2 bases, there was a span of 10 bases. The CDR3 spans 14 residues. Germline CDR1 is MGHDK and CDR2 is SYGVNS. This CDR3 reads CASSVGDNTDTQYF. The CDR3 DNA reads as TGTGCCAGCAGTGTAGGGGACAACACAGATACGCAGTATTTT. The full variable domain, in which reference TRBV25-1 and TRBJ2-3 provide the parts outside the CDR3, is EADIYQTPRYLVIGTGKKITLECSQTMGHDKMYWYQQDPGMELHLIHYSYGVNSTEKGDLSSESTVSRIRTEHFPLTLESARPSHTSQYLCASSVGDNTDTQYFGPGTRLTVL.

This clonotype was observed a handful of times. J is TRBJ1-2 and V is TRBV19; no definite D call. Looked up from germline, CDR1 is LNHDA and CDR2 is SQIVND (reference sequence). V was trimmed by 9 bases and J by 8 bases, leaving 13 bases between them. This CDR3 has 11 amino acids. In DNA form, the CDR3 reads TGTGCCAGCACGGGGAAAGGGGGCTACACCTTC. This encodes CASTGKGGYTF.

This clonotype was detected many times. DNA of the CDR3: TGTGCCAGCAGCGCCAACAGGGGACAGACCCAGTACTTC. Amino acids: CASSANRGQTQYF. The J gene is TRBJ2-5, the V gene TRBV7-3, with 7 bases lining up with TRBD1. The V and J ends lost 5 bases and 6 bases, in that order; junction bases with no gene match: 6. Germline CDR1 SGHTA, CDR2 FQGTGA. The CDR3 runs 13 residues.

This clonotype has just a few counts. The DNA for the CDR3 is TGTGCCAGCAGCCCGTCCGGCGGGAGGGGTGGCGGGGAGCTGTTTTTT. It yields the protein CASSPSGGRGGGELFF. The chain is built from TRBV9 and TRBJ2-2; TRBD2 matches 9 bases. CDR1 SGDLS and CDR2 YYNGEE come from the germline V gene. Unmatched junction bases numbered 11, after V lost 4 bases and J lost 7 bases. The CDR3 length is 16 residues. Based on the CDR3 plus reference TRBV9 and TRBJ2-2, the full variable domain is DSGVTQTPKHLITATGQRVTLRCSPRSGDLSVYWYQQSLDQGLQFLIQYYNGEERAKGNILERFSAQQFPDLHSELNLSSLELGDSALYFCASSPSGGRGGGELFFGEGSRLTVL.

Ten or more counts support this clonotype. The V and J genes are TRBV12-3 or TRBV12-4 and TRBJ2-7; D might be TRBD2 (6 bases). V shed 5 bases and J shed 2 bases, with 16 bases lying between them. The CDR3 runs 15 residues. The CDR3 nucleotides read TGTGCCAGCAGTCAACAAGGACTACTCACCTACGAGCAGTACTTC. It is translated as CASSQQGLLTYEQYF.

This clonotype has a count of ten or more. J is TRBJ2-7 and V is TRBV6-1; D uncertain. Germline loops: CDR1 MNHNS, CDR2 SASEGT. This CDR3 is built from 14 residues. The ends were cut back, 1 base at V and 4 bases at J, with 11 bases in the middle. The DNA of the CDR3 is TGTGCCAGCAGTGAAGGGCGATCCATTTACGAGCAGTACTTC. Translation gives CASSEGRSIYEQYF.

The DNA for the CDR3 is TGTGCCAGCAGCAAGGGACTCCTCCTGGGGGAGACCCAGTACTTC. Its translation: CASSKGLLLGETQYF. This sequence joins TRBV9 and TRBJ2-5; the D gene is possibly TRBD2 (6 bases). Germline loops: CDR1 SGDLS, CDR2 YYNGEE. Trimming removed 4 bases at V and 5 bases at J, with 18 bases between. This CDR3 comprises 15 residues.

This clonotype was picked up many times. The genes are TRBV29-1 and TRBJ2-7, with D possibly matching TRBD1 (6 bases). Trimming left V 5 bases short and J 0 bases short, with 11 bases between. The CDR3 spans 13 residues. Germline V gives CDR1 SQVTM, CDR2 ANQGSEA. This CDR3 reads CSVWDTASYEQYF. DNA of the CDR3: TGCAGCGTTTGGGACACCGCCTCCTACGAGCAGTACTTC.

This clonotype was observed many times. The J gene is TRBJ2-7, the V gene TRBV28; 9 nucleotides align to TRBD1. V lost 4 bases to trimming and J lost 7 bases; unmatched junction nucleotides: 11. The CDR3 covers 15 residues. Germline V gives CDR1 MDHEN, CDR2 SYDVKM. CDR3 coding DNA: TGTGCCAGCAGTTATTACAGGGGGCGGGGTACAGAGCAGTACTTC. Protein product: CASSYYRGRGTEQYF.

This chain uses TRBV20-1 with TRBJ2-2; TRBD1 matches at 8 bases. Losses at the gene ends were 4 bases for V and 5 bases for J; bases not matched to a gene: 6. The CDR3 length is 14 residues. The germline gives CDR1 DFQATT, CDR2 SNEGSKA (reference sequence). CDR3 in amino acids: CSAITDRVTGELFF. The DNA for the CDR3 is TGCAGTGCTATTACGGACAGGGTAACCGGGGAGCTGTTTTTT.

The V and J genes are TRBV29-1 and TRBJ2-5; no clear D gene. The germline gives CDR1 SQVTM, CDR2 ANQGSEA. The CDR3 spans 12 residues. V dropped 4 bases and J dropped 3 bases, with 9 bases sitting between them. The CDR3 DNA is TGCAGCGTTGGGATGGTCGAAGAGACCCAGTACTTC. As protein: CSVGMVEETQYF. Based on the CDR3 plus reference TRBV29-1 and TRBJ2-5, the full variable domain is SAVISQKPSRDICQRGTSLTIQCQVDSQVTMMFWYRQQPGQSLTLIATANQGSEATYESGFVIDKFPISRPNLTFSTLTVSNMSPEDSSIYLCSVGMVEETQYFGPGTRLLVL.

This clonotype was observed many times. The J gene is TRBJ1-5, the V gene TRBV7-8; possible D gene TRBD1, 5 bases. This CDR3 contains 15 residues. CDR1 SGHVS and CDR2 FQNEAQ come from the germline V gene. Trimming took 1 base from V and 1 from J, leaving 8 bases between them. This chain's CDR3 is CASSLGGGSNQPQHF. CDR3 in DNA: TGTGCCAGCAGCTTAGGGGGGGGAAGCAATCAGCCCCAGCATTTT.

This clonotype was recorded many times. This rearrangement joins TRBV4-3 to TRBJ2-1; 13 nucleotides match TRBD2. This CDR3 is 16 amino acids long. Trimming took 0 bases from V and 8 from J; bases not matched to a gene: 4. Per germline, CDR1 LGHNA and CDR2 YSLEER. Here the CDR3 reads CASSQEGGLAGDEQFF. As DNA, the CDR3 is TGCGCCAGCAGCCAAGAAGGAGGACTAGCGGGAGATGAGCAGTTCTTC.

The chain has TRBV7-2 and TRBJ1-6; tentative D call: TRBD1 (5 bases). Trimming pared 0 bases from V and 6 bases from J, leaving 6 bases between. The CDR3 runs to 14 residues. Per germline, CDR1 SGHTA and CDR2 FQGNSA. CDR3: CASSLAGRNSPLHF. In DNA form, the CDR3 reads TGTGCCAGCAGCTTAGCGGGGCGTAATTCACCCCTCCACTTT.

The chain recombines TRBV20-1 with TRBJ1-1; maybe TRBD1 (6 bases). Germline CDR1 DFQATT, CDR2 SNEGSKA (reference sequence). The CDR3 consists of 14 residues. V lost 6 bases, J lost 1 base, and 15 bases lay in between. CDR3 in DNA: TGCAGTGCACCCGATGGACAGTCGAACACTGAAGCTTTCTTT. Protein sequence: CSAPDGQSNTEAFF.